The 13 T cell receptor beta chains below all came from one sample that was sequenced in a study of blood T cell repertoires in COVID-19. The assay was immunoSEQ multiplex PCR, and TCRdb's table has in-frame clones only and misses some. The sample includes around 130,000 clones, roughly four fifths of them seen just once. Specimen: PBMCs or T cells enriched from blood (not recorded which). These TCRs come from a man aged 35-49 years with acute COVID-19.

The chain carries TRBV29-1 and TRBJ1-2; D gene unclear. The CDR3 spans 13 residues. Germline assignment: CDR1 SQVTM and CDR2 ANQGSEA. Trimming cost V 2 bases and J 4 bases, with 11 bases left between them. The DNA for the CDR3 is TGCAGCGTTGAAATGAGGCAAGGCTATGGCTACACCTTC. Protein sequence: CSVEMRQGYGYTF. Full variable domain (rest looked up from reference TRBV29-1 and TRBJ1-2): SAVISQKPSRDICQRGTSLTIQCQVDSQVTMMFWYRQQPGQSLTLIATANQGSEATYESGFVIDKFPISRPNLTFSTLTVSNMSPEDSSIYLCSVEMRQGYGYTFGSGTRLTVV.

This sequence joins TRBV6-5 and TRBJ2-7; D may be TRBD2 (7 bases). The CDR3 covers 15 residues. Trimming removed 7 bases at V and 3 bases at J, with 19 bases between. Germline loops: CDR1 MNHEY, CDR2 SVGAGI. CDR3 amino acids: CASTRGRGTFYEQYF. CDR3 sequence (DNA): TGTGCCAGCACCAGAGGGAGGGGGACCTTCTACGAGCAGTACTTC.

This chain joins TRBV11-2 and TRBJ2-5, with 11 bases lining up with TRBD2. Germline-derived CDR1 and CDR2 are SGHAT and FQNNGV. CDR3 size: 18 residues. Trimming removed 3 bases from V and 7 bases from J; junction bases left unmatched: 16. The chain's CDR3 is CASSLYGGTSGFRGTQYF. CDR3 sequence (DNA): TGTGCCAGCAGCTTGTACGGGGGGACTAGCGGCTTTCGGGGGACCCAGTACTTC.

This chain connects TRBV19 to TRBJ2-1; D uncertain. Trimming removed 1 base at V and 7 bases at J, with 8 bases between. Germline loops: CDR1 LNHDA, CDR2 SQIVND (reference sequence). The CDR3 is made up of 13 amino acids. The CDR3 spells CASSIAERNEQFF. CDR3 nucleotides: TGTGCCAGTAGTATAGCGGAGCGAAATGAGCAGTTCTTC.

The chain couples TRBV7-2 to TRBJ2-5, with a tentative D call TRBD1 (6 bases). The V and J ends lost 5 bases and 5 bases respectively, with 12 bases between them. From germline, CDR1 is SGHTA and CDR2 FQGNSA. The length of the CDR3 is 13 residues. CDR3: CASSIQGRETQYF. CDR3 DNA: TGTGCCAGCAGCATACAGGGACGGGAGACCCAGTACTTC.

In this sample, this clone turned up a few times. The chain couples TRBV19 to TRBJ2-7; 8 bases line up with TRBD1. CDR1 is LNHDA and CDR2 is SQIVND in the germline V gene (reference sequence). After removal of 10 bases from V and 5 bases from J, the junction contained 10 bases not matched to a gene. This CDR3 has 13 residues. The CDR3, as DNA: TGTGCCACCCTGGACAGGGAGTCCCACGAGCAGTACTTC. It translates to CATLDRESHEQYF.

About this clone itself: A junction end diverges from the germline sequence, so it may reflect a read error. The rearrangement uses TRBV3-1 (or the pseudogene TRBV3-2) and TRBJ1-1, with D unclear. Germline V gene lookup returns CDR1 LGHDT and CDR2 YNNKEL (reference sequence). This CDR3 is 14 amino acids long. The CDR3 nucleotides read TGTGCCAGCAGCCAGGCAGAGGGCACCTCTGAGGCTTTCTTT. It is translated as CASSQAEGTSEAFF.

This clone was picked up one time. The rearrangement uses TRBV3-1 (or the pseudogene TRBV3-2) and TRBJ1-4, with a tentative D call TRBD1 (5 bases). The germline V gene has CDR1 LGHDT and CDR2 YNNKEL (reference sequence). CDR3 length: 14 amino acids. V dropped 4 bases and J dropped 2 bases, with 8 bases sitting between them. The chain's CDR3 is CASSLGATNEKLFF. Here the CDR3 DNA reads TGTGCCAGCAGCCTTGGGGCTACTAATGAAAAACTGTTTTTT.

The rearrangement uses TRBV18 and TRBJ1-2; 7 bases are a match to TRBD1. Per germline, CDR1 KGHSH and CDR2 LQKENI. Losses at the gene ends were 3 bases for V and 7 bases for J; bases not matched to a gene: 5. This CDR3 comprises 13 residues. DNA for the CDR3: TGTGCCAGCTCACCCCAGGGGGAAAGTGGCTACACCTTC. Translation: CASSPQGESGYTF.

This chain links TRBV7-2 with TRBJ1-1, with D maybe TRBD1 (5 bases). The CDR3 length is 14 residues. CDR1 and CDR2 from the germline V gene are SGHTA and FQGNSA. V lost 4 bases and J lost 4, with 13 bases in between. The CDR3 protein is CASSSSGLVTEAFF. The CDR3 DNA is TGTGCCAGCAGCTCCTCAGGGTTGGTCACTGAAGCTTTCTTT.

About this clone itself: Distinct nucleotide sequences in the sample also encode this CDR3. This chain links TRBV7-2 with TRBJ2-7; 9 nucleotides agree with TRBD2. The CDR3 length is 14 residues. V gave up 3 bases and J gave up 4 bases; unmatched junction bases: 4. The V gene's germline CDR1 is SGHTA and CDR2 FQGNSA. CDR3 bases: TGTGCCAGCAGCTTGACTAGCGGAAGTTACGAGCAGTACTTC. This encodes CASSLTSGSYEQYF.

This sequence joins TRBV11-1 and TRBJ2-7; unclear D gene. There are 14 residues in the CDR3. Per germline, CDR1 SGHAT and CDR2 FQDESV (reference sequence). Trimming removed 4 bases at V and 2 bases at J, with 12 bases between. The CDR3 nucleotides are TGTGCCAGCAGCTCCCACGGTGGTACCTACGAGCAGTACTTC. The encoded protein is CASSSHGGTYEQYF.

V usage is TRBV7-2 and J usage is TRBJ2-2; the D gene is possibly TRBD2 (6 bases). Trimming removed 10 bases from V and 4 bases from J, with 19 bases in between. The germline V gene encodes CDR1 SGHTA and CDR2 FQGNSA. This CDR3 spans 15 amino acids. The CDR3 is CATLESGVGTGELFF. In nucleotides, the CDR3 is TGTGCCACCTTAGAATCGGGAGTGGGCACCGGGGAGCTGTTTTTT.